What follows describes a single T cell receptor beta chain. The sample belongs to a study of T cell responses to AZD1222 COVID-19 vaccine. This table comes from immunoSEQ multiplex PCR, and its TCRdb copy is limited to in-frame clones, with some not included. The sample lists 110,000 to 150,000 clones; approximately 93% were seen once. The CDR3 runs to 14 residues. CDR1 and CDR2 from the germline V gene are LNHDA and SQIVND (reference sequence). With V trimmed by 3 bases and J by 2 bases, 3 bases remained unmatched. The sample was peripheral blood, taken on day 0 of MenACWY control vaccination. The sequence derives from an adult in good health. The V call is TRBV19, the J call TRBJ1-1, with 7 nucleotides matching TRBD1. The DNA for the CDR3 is TGTGCCAGTAGTATCAGGACAGGTAACACTGAAGCTTTCTTT. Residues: CASSIRTGNTEAFF.